The clone carrying this TCR beta chain occurred a few times. Antigen specificity is unknown. Trimming left V 0 bases short and J 7 bases short, with 13 bases between. The CDR3 loop spans 15 amino acids. Germline V gene lookup returns CDR1 SGHAT and CDR2 FQNNGV. Sequencing used immunoSEQ multiplex PCR; TCRdb keeps in-frame clones, though not all of them. This table has 35,000 to 45,000 clones, roughly nine tenths appearing once. The entry originates in a study of OX40 agonist ivuxolimab in advanced cancers. In the study overall: Patients took ivuxolimab, an agonistic anti-OX40 (CD134) antibody. Participants could have had prior anti-PD-1, anti-PD-L1 or anti-CTLA-4 therapy, and about 40% had some.

Findings and caveats of the study: Partial responders treated at 0.1-3.0 mg/kg exhibited clonal expansion among the lowest measured. The work left the antigen specificity of expanded peripheral T cells undetermined.

The V and J genes are TRBV11-2 and TRBJ1-5; a weak D match, TRBD1 (5 bases). The sequence came from an adult with an advanced solid tumor such as melanoma, head and neck, liver or kidney cancer. The starting material was CD4+ or CD8+ T cells sorted from blood, obtained in a trial of the OX40 agonist ivuxolimab. Written as DNA, the CDR3 is TGTGCCAGCAGCTTAGACCGTACTCAGGGACAGCCCCAGCATTTT. Protein product: CASSLDRTQGQPQHF.